These T cell receptor beta chains were read from a single sample in a study of vaccination and CD4 T cells after COVID-19. For these receptors, no antigen is known. MiXCR, applied by TCRdb to the PCR reads, yields one record per CDR3 protein. In the table there are roughly 9,000 distinct CDR3 sequences, approximately 61% of which are singletons. The sequencing sample was made of CD4+ T cells from blood, cultured in vitro. The origin of the receptors is a human donor who had recovered from COVID-19. Each CDR3 is given with its conserved first and last residue.

cdr3_aa,cdr3_length,v_call,j_call
CASRPVGGDSYEQYF,15,TRBV27,TRBJ2-7
CASSVGQGTGELFF,14,TRBV2,TRBJ2-2
CASSLWYRADTEAFF,15,TRBV28,TRBJ1-1
CASSDYYEQYF,11,TRBV6-2/TRBV6-3,TRBJ2-7
CTSSLSGRNTEAFF,14,TRBV12-3/TRBV12-4,TRBJ1-1
CSAWTGFGGYTF,12,TRBV20-1,TRBJ1-2
CASRVTGDTQYF,12,TRBV5-4,TRBJ2-3
CSASAGQGLLHF,12,TRBV20-1,TRBJ1-6
CASSEGREVTDTQYF,15,TRBV6-4,TRBJ2-3
CASSSETQQYF,11,TRBV12-3/TRBV12-4,TRBJ2-7
CASSVHGQTQETQYF,15,TRBV6-1,TRBJ2-5
CSAREGAGTGELFF,14,TRBV20-1,TRBJ2-2
CASSYPTGGGGTEAFF,16,TRBV27,TRBJ1-1
CATSRGAVNQPQHF,14,TRBV15,TRBJ1-5
CSASSLAGEQYF,12,TRBV20-1,TRBJ2-7
CASSLVQKYSYEQYF,15,TRBV7-9,TRBJ2-7
CASSYYGTGTYEQYF,15,TRBV6-5,TRBJ2-7
CSATSGLPYEQYF,13,TRBV20-1,TRBJ2-7
CASSLEGLGTQYF,13,TRBV7-2,TRBJ2-3
CASSVQGVNQPQHF,14,TRBV7-8,TRBJ1-5
CASSLVQGNTEAFF,14,TRBV7-8,TRBJ1-1
CASSISSRGVNQPQHF,16,TRBV19,TRBJ1-5
CASSSPKGNQPQHF,14,TRBV7-8,TRBJ1-5
CASSLDPGELFF,12,TRBV7-3,TRBJ2-2
CASSLVTLRANTGELFF,17,TRBV5-1,TRBJ2-2
CASSSLAGEQFF,12,TRBV5-4,TRBJ2-1
CSASRQGVSVYQPQHF,16,TRBV20-1,TRBJ1-5
CASSLGLPGVGGEQYF,16,TRBV5-1,TRBJ2-7
CSASRATEAFF,11,TRBV20-1,TRBJ1-1
CASSVPGLQKGYGYTF,16,TRBV2,TRBJ1-2
CATSQGETQYF,11,TRBV24-1,TRBJ2-5
CADTIAGESQNIQYF,15,TRBV12-3/TRBV12-4,TRBJ2-4
CSARRLAHEQYF,12,TRBV20-1,TRBJ2-7
CSRYRVYSYF,10,TRBV20-1,TRBJ2-7
CASSKNSGGSYEQYF,15,TRBV5-4,TRBJ2-7
CSARALAGGQPQHF,14,TRBV20-1,TRBJ1-5
CASRPGTSADTQYF,14,TRBV7-2,TRBJ2-3
CSAIHGQGALETQHF,15,TRBV20-1,TRBJ1-5
CASRSLAYTDTQYF,14,TRBV6-2/TRBV6-3,TRBJ2-3
CASSSSTGETDRQFF,15,TRBV6-5,TRBJ2-1
CASSPGRRSETQYF,14,TRBV7-9,TRBJ2-5
CASSFGGAKGNTEAFF,16,TRBV28,TRBJ1-1
CASSLGGTGRSKETQYF,17,TRBV11-2,TRBJ2-5
CATSEISTDTQYF,13,TRBV24-1,TRBJ2-3